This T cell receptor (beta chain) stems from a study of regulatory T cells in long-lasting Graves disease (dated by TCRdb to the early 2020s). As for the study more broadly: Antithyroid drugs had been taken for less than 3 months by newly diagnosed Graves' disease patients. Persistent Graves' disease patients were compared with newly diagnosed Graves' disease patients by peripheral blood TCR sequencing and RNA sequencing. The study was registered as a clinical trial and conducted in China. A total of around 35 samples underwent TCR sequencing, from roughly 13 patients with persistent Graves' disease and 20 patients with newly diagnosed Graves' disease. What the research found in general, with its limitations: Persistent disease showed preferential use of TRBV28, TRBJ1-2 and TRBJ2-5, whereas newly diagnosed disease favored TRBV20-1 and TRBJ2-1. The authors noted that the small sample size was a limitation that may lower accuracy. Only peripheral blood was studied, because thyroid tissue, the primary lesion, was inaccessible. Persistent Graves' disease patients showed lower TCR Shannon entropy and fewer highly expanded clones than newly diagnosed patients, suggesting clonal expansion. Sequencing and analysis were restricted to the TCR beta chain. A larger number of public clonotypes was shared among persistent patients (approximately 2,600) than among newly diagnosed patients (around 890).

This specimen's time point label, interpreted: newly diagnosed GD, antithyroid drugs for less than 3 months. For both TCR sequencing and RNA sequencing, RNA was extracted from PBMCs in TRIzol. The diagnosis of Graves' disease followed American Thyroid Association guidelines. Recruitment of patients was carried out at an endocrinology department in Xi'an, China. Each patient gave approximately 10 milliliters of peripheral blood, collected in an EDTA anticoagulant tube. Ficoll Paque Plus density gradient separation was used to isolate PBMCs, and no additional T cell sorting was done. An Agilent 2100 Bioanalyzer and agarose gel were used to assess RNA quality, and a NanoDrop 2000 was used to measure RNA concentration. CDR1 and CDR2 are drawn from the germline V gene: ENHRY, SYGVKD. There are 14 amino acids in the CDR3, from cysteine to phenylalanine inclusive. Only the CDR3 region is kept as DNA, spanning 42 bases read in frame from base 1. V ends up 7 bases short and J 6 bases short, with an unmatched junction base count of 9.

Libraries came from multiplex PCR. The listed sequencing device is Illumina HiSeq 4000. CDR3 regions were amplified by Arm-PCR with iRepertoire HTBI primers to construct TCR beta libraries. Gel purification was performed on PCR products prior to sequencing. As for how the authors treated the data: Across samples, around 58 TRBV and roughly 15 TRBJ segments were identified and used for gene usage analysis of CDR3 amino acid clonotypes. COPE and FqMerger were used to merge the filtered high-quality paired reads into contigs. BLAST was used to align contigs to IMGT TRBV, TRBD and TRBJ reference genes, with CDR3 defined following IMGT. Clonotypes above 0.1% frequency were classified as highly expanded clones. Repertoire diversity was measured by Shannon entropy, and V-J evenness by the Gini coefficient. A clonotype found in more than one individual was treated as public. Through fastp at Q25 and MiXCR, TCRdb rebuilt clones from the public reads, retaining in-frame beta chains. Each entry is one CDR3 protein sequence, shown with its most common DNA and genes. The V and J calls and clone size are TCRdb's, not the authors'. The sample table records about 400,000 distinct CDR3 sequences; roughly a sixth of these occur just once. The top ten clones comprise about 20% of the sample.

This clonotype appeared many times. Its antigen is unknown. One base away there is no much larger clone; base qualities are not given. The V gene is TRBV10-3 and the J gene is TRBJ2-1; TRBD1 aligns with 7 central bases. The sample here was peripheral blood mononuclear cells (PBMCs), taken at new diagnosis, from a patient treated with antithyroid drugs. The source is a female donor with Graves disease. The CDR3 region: CAIKGRGPGNEQFF. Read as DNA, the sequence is TGTGCCATCAAGGGTAGGGGGCCAGGCAATGAGCAGTTCTTC.